Below, one T cell receptor (beta chain) is given with its context. Its antigen is currently unknown. The data originate from a study of T cells in Graves' hyperthyroidism and ophthalmopathy. Study findings and constraints: Among clonotypes expanded in thyroid above 0.001, most were also found in blood.

Unmatched junction bases numbered 12, after V lost 0 bases and J lost 10 bases. CDR1 DFQATT and CDR2 SNEGSKA come from the germline V gene (reference sequence). The CDR3 is 17 amino acids. Inclusion characteristics of ophthalmopathy patients comprised a Clinical Activity Score of at least 3, a NOSPECS grade of at least 4, and duration under 3 months. Clinical symptoms, serum thyroxine and TRAb, thyroid ultrasound and orbital computed tomography together formed the diagnostic basis. From approximately 9.5 ml of fresh peripheral blood, PBMCs were isolated. RNA transcripts gave rise to amplified TCR beta CDR3 regions. Using the HTBI primer set, a first-round RT-PCR was run on the TCR CDR3. TCRdb called the multiplex PCR reads again in MiXCR, with one record for every CDR3 protein. This sample carries 500,000 or so distinct CDR3 sequences, about a sixth of them seen once, and the ten largest clones take roughly a sixth.

Material: blood. The chain couples TRBV20-1 to TRBJ1-6; 10 bases line up with TRBD1. The origin of this receptor is a woman in her late teens or twenties with Graves' ophthalmopathy. The CDR3 protein is CSARDLPRTGGQSPLHF. Here the CDR3 DNA reads TGCAGTGCTAGAGATCTCCCAAGGACAGGGGGGCAGTCACCCCTCCACTTT.